The 28 T cell receptor beta chains reported below all come from one sample, sequenced in a study of T cell changes during pregnancy in multiple sclerosis. Data came from immunoSEQ multiplex PCR; TCRdb stores just in-frame clones and leaves some out. The repertoire includes 65,000 to 90,000 clones, roughly 92% of them detected once, and 2.3% sits in the top ten. The material was peripheral blood, obtained before pregnancy. These TCRs come from a female donor with multiple sclerosis, enrolled in a pregnancy study.

CDR3 in DNA: TGTGCCATCAGTCTTCGATTCGGTGAGCAGTTCTTC. Residues: CAISLRFGEQFF. The chain has TRBV10-3 and TRBJ2-1; no clear D. Germline assignment: CDR1 ENHRY and CDR2 SYGVKD. V was cut by 5 bases and J by 9 bases, with 11 bases left in between. This CDR3 is 12 amino acids long.

This clone was detected only a few times. The chain employs TRBV5-1 and TRBJ2-2, with 12 positions matching TRBD2. V lost 4 bases to trimming and J lost 6 bases; unmatched junction nucleotides: 7. The CDR3 has 16 amino acids. Germline CDR1 and CDR2: SGHRS and YFSETQ. Here the CDR3 reads CASSPPSGRASGELFF. The CDR3 DNA follows: TGCGCCAGCAGCCCCCCTAGCGGGAGGGCCTCCGGGGAGCTGTTTTTT.

The genes are TRBV18 and TRBJ1-1; TRBD1 aligns across 11 bases. Germline V gives CDR1 KGHSH, CDR2 LQKENI. The CDR3 runs to 14 residues. The J segment lost 6 bases and the V segment lost 6 bases, leaving 6 bases of the junction unmatched. The CDR3 nucleotides are TGTGCCAGCTCGCCTGGGACAGGGGGTCCTGAAGCTTTCTTT. Its translation is CASSPGTGGPEAFF.

The chain couples TRBV11-3 to TRBJ1-1, with 7 nucleotides matching TRBD1. V was pared by 4 bases and J by 2 bases, with 10 bases of the junction left unmatched. The CDR3 runs 16 residues. Looked up from germline, CDR1 is SGHNT and CDR2 is YENEEA. CDR3: CASSSYRQGGNTEAFF. The CDR3 bases are TGTGCCAGCAGCTCCTACCGACAGGGAGGCAACACTGAAGCTTTCTTT.

The chain has TRBV4-3 and TRBJ2-4; TRBD2 matches at 7 bases. The germline CDR1 and CDR2 sequences are LGHNA and YSLEER. J lost 10 bases, V lost 4 bases, and 7 bases had no gene match. The CDR3 has 13 residues. CDR3 sequence reads: CASSLRSGQIQYF. As DNA, the CDR3 is TGCGCCAGCAGCCTCCGTAGCGGGCAAATTCAGTACTTC.

The chain is built from TRBV18 and TRBJ2-1, with D possibly TRBD1 on 6 matching bases. V was cut by 2 bases and J by 6 bases, with 26 bases left in between. The CDR3 spans 19 residues. CDR1 and CDR2 from the germline V gene are KGHSH and LQKENI. CDR3 bases: TGTGCCAGCTCACCAACCCAGGGGCCGTCGCAGAAGCTAGGCAATGAGCAGTTCTTC. Translation gives CASSPTQGPSQKLGNEQFF.

J is TRBJ2-1 and V is TRBV12-5, with a weak D call TRBD2 (6 bases). V lost 0 bases, J lost 3 bases, and 18 bases lay in between. CDR1 is LGHNT, CDR2 FRNRAP, per germline. The length of the CDR3 is 18 residues. The CDR3 reads CASGLVGEASENYNEQFF. CDR3 bases: TGTGCTAGTGGTTTGGTAGGGGAGGCATCTGAGAACTACAATGAGCAGTTCTTC.

This chain joins TRBV6-4 and TRBJ2-3; 11 bases match TRBD2. Germline V lookup: CDR1 MRHNA, CDR2 SNTAGT. Losses at the gene ends were 4 bases for V and 7 bases for J; bases not matched to a gene: 7. The CDR3 is 15 amino acids. In DNA, the CDR3 is TGTGCCAGCAGTGTACTAGCGGGAGAAGGGAATACGCAGTATTTT. Its protein is CASSVLAGEGNTQYF.

This chain uses TRBV18 with TRBJ1-2; 8 positions agree with TRBD1. This CDR3 spans 15 amino acids. Germline values: CDR1 KGHSH, CDR2 LQKENI. V lost 4 bases, J lost 8 bases, and 12 bases stayed unmatched. The CDR3 loop is CASSLPDREPAGYTF. The CDR3 nucleotides read TGTGCCAGCTCACTCCCGGACAGGGAGCCCGCCGGCTACACCTTC. Filled out from reference TRBV18 and TRBJ1-2, the complete variable domain reads NAGVMQNPRHLVRRRGQEARLRCSPMKGHSHVYWYRQLPEEGLKFMVYLQKENIIDESGMPKERFSAEFPKEGPSILRIQQVVRGDSAAYFCASSLPDREPAGYTFGSGTRLTVV.

V usage is TRBV7-6 and J usage is TRBJ2-3, with 8 nucleotides matching TRBD2. This CDR3 comprises 15 residues. Per germline, CDR1 SGHVS and CDR2 FNYEAQ. Trimming cost V 5 bases and J 2 bases; bases outside gene matches: 6. The CDR3 nucleotides read TGTGCCAGCAGCCCGCAGCGGGAGCTCACAGATACGCAGTATTTT. Translation: CASSPQRELTDTQYF.

CDR3 DNA sequence: TGTGCCAGCAGCGTAAAGGGGGCCGGGACTGAAGCTTTCTTT. Translated, it gives CASSVKGAGTEAFF. The rearrangement links TRBV9 to TRBJ1-1; 7 nucleotides line up with TRBD1. Germline values: CDR1 SGDLS, CDR2 YYNGEE. CDR3 size: 14 residues. J was trimmed by 5 bases and V by 1 base; bases with no gene match: 5. Full variable domain (missing parts from reference TRBV9 and TRBJ1-1): DSGVTQTPKHLITATGQRVTLRCSPRSGDLSVYWYQQSLDQGLQFLIQYYNGEERAKGNILERFSAQQFPDLHSELNLSSLELGDSALYFCASSVKGAGTEAFFGQGTRLTVV.

The CDR3 reads CASSPGTGGSDTQYF. The CDR3 DNA reads TGTGCCAGTAGTCCTGGGACGGGGGGTTCAGATACGCAGTATTTT. The chain employs TRBV19 and TRBJ2-3; 7 nucleotides match TRBD2. The CDR3 spans 15 residues. The V segment lost 5 bases and the J segment 4 bases; nucleotides outside the gene matches: 9. Per germline, CDR1 LNHDA and CDR2 SQIVND (reference sequence). The full variable domain, rest sourced from reference TRBV19 and TRBJ2-3, is DGGITQSPKYLFRKEGQNVTLSCEQNLNHDAMYWYRQDPGQGLRLIYYSQIVNDFQKGDIAEGYSVSREKKESFPLTVTSAQKNPTAFYLCASSPGTGGSDTQYFGPGTRLTVL.

The V gene is TRBV5-6, the J gene TRBJ1-3; possible D gene TRBD1, 5 bases. Germline CDR1 and CDR2: SGHDT and YYEEEE. The CDR3 runs to 15 residues. Trimming took off 2 bases at V and 0 bases at J, with 9 bases between the two ends. The CDR3: CASSLRTHSGNTIYF. CDR3 bases: TGTGCCAGCAGCTTAAGGACACACTCTGGAAACACCATATATTTT.

This clone was counted a single time. The CDR3 spells CASSQEQGLGNTIYF. The CDR3 region has the DNA TGCGCCAGCAGCCAAGAACAGGGGCTCGGAAACACCATATATTTT. The rearrangement uses TRBV4-1 and TRBJ1-3; 7 nucleotides line up with TRBD1. The CDR3 extends over 15 amino acids. With 0 bases clipped from V and 4 bases from J, the junction kept 3 bases outside the gene matches. The germline V gene encodes CDR1 MGHRA and CDR2 YSYEKL.

This clone is labeled medium-sized. The chain is built from TRBV11-2 and TRBJ2-1; D gene ambiguous. Trimming removed 2 bases from V and 9 bases from J, with 8 bases in between. Germline loops: CDR1 SGHAT, CDR2 FQNNGV. This CDR3 region has 12 residues. CDR3 amino acids: CASSLYPSEQFF. CDR3 bases: TGTGCCAGCAGCTTATATCCTTCTGAGCAGTTCTTC.

This sequence joins TRBV5-5 and TRBJ2-7; 8 nucleotides align to TRBD2. From germline, CDR1 is SGHKS and CDR2 YYEKEE (reference sequence). The CDR3 covers 15 residues. Losses at the gene ends were 3 bases for V and 4 bases for J; bases not matched to a gene: 9. The CDR3: CASSSSGRGYYEQYF. CDR3 DNA sequence: TGTGCCAGCAGCTCGTCCGGGAGGGGTTATTACGAGCAGTACTTC.

This chain connects TRBV2 to TRBJ2-1, with 10 bases aligning to TRBD2. Trimming cost V 8 bases and J 2 bases; bases outside gene matches: 6. CDR3 length: 15 amino acids. CDR1 and CDR2 from the germline V gene are SNHLY and FYNNEI. In DNA, the CDR3 is TGTGCCAGCGGGGCCACTAGCGGGACCTACAATGAGCAGTTCTTC. Translated, it gives CASGATSGTYNEQFF.

The chain recombines TRBV9 with TRBJ1-2; D is possibly TRBD1 (6 bases). The germline CDR1 and CDR2 sequences are SGDLS and YYNGEE. Trimming pared 0 bases from V and 7 bases from J, leaving 10 bases between. The length of the CDR3 is 13 residues. CDR3 amino acids: CASSVAGAAGYTF. The DNA for the CDR3 is TGTGCCAGCAGCGTAGCAGGGGCCGCTGGCTACACCTTC.

The chain links TRBV27 to TRBJ1-3; D is unresolved. Germline CDR1 is MNHEY and CDR2 is SMNVEV (reference sequence). V lost 2 bases and J lost 0, with 8 bases in between. The CDR3 totals 15 residues. The CDR3 loop reads CASSLLPFSGNTIYF. CDR3 in DNA: TGTGCCAGCAGTTTACTACCGTTCTCTGGAAACACCATATATTTT.

This rearrangement joins TRBV6-4 to TRBJ2-3, with D possibly being TRBD1 (6 bases). CDR1 MRHNA and CDR2 SNTAGT come from the germline V gene. Deletions cut 3 bases from V and 1 base from J, with 11 bases between. CDR3 length: 15 residues. This CDR3 reads CASSEGAYRTDTQYF. The CDR3, as DNA: TGTGCCAGCAGTGAGGGGGCCTACCGCACAGATACGCAGTATTTT.

This chain links TRBV10-3 with TRBJ2-7; 8 nucleotides line up with TRBD2. The length of the CDR3 is 14 residues. V shed 6 bases and J 3 bases; nucleotides not matched to a gene: 7. In germline, CDR1 is ENHRY, CDR2 SYGVKD. The CDR3 bases are TGTGCCATCAGCGCGGGAGGCCGGGGCTACGAGCAGTACTTC. This encodes CAISAGGRGYEQYF.

The J gene is TRBJ2-7, the V gene TRBV7-2, with TRBD1 as a possible D gene (5 bases). Per germline, CDR1 SGHTA and CDR2 FQGNSA. Trimming pared 1 base from V and 5 bases from J, leaving 12 bases between. The CDR3 extends over 14 amino acids. The CDR3 loop reads CASSLDRSPDEQYF. Here the CDR3 DNA reads TGTGCCAGCAGCTTAGACAGGTCGCCCGACGAGCAGTACTTC.

The chain combines TRBV7-2 with TRBJ2-7; 8 bases line up with TRBD2. The germline gives CDR1 SGHTA, CDR2 FQGNSA. V trimming: 5 bases; J trimming: 3 bases; junction bases outside the gene matches: 6. The CDR3 covers 14 residues. This chain's CDR3 is CASSTGTRLYEQYF. The CDR3 DNA reads as TGTGCCAGCAGCACGGGGACTAGGCTCTACGAGCAGTACTTC.

V gene TRBV9 combines with J gene TRBJ2-7; D is perhaps TRBD1 (6 bases). Looked up from germline, CDR1 is SGDLS and CDR2 is YYNGEE. The CDR3 totals 14 residues. Trimming stripped 4 bases from V and 5 bases from J, with 16 bases between. CDR3 in amino acids: CASSTRQARDEQYF. Written as DNA, the CDR3 is TGTGCCAGCAGCACCCGACAGGCCCGCGACGAGCAGTACTTC. The whole variable domain, remainder taken from reference TRBV9 and TRBJ2-7, is DSGVTQTPKHLITATGQRVTLRCSPRSGDLSVYWYQQSLDQGLQFLIQYYNGEERAKGNILERFSAQQFPDLHSELNLSSLELGDSALYFCASSTRQARDEQYFGPGTRLTVT.

The chain recombines TRBV5-6 with TRBJ2-1; TRBD1 is a possible D gene (6 bases). The CDR3 contains 14 residues. Trimming took 3 bases from V and 7 from J, leaving 14 bases between them. Per the germline V gene, CDR1 is SGHDT and CDR2 is YYEEEE. The CDR3 DNA reads as TGTGCCAGCAGCTGGGACACCCTTAGGAATGAGCAGTTCTTC. Its translation is CASSWDTLRNEQFF.

V usage is TRBV2 and J usage is TRBJ2-5; 8 nucleotides align to TRBD1. The CDR3 loop spans 14 amino acids. Trimming took 6 bases from V and 5 from J; bases not matched to a gene: 8. Looked up from germline, CDR1 is SNHLY and CDR2 is FYNNEI. The CDR3 region has the DNA TGTGCCAGCAGCCGACAGGGGTTAAGGGAGACCCAGTACTTC. Translated: CASSRQGLRETQYF.

This chain uses TRBV6-4 with TRBJ2-3; no reliable D call. This CDR3 is 15 amino acids long. The V gene lost 3 bases and the J gene lost 0 bases, with 10 bases spanning the gap. The germline gives CDR1 MRHNA, CDR2 SNTAGT. CDR3 in amino acids: CASSEDTSSTDTQYF. CDR3 bases: TGTGCCAGCAGTGAAGATACATCTAGCACAGATACGCAGTATTTT.

This clone was recorded only once. V gene TRBV2 combines with J gene TRBJ2-5; weak D call: TRBD2 (5 bases). The V end was cut by 6 bases, the J end by 9 bases, with 20 bases between. CDR1 SNHLY and CDR2 FYNNEI come from the germline V gene. The CDR3 spans 14 residues. CDR3: CASRPSVGRVAQYF. The DNA for the CDR3 is TGTGCCAGCAGGCCCTCCGTTGGGCGGGTGGCCCAGTACTTC.